Sequencing of this TCR beta chain was carried out in a study of cytomegalovirus exposure and HLA in healthy donors. Whole-study findings and limits: Cytomegalovirus-associated TCR beta chains were listed, numbering 150 to 200. According to a later analysis, donors in an Asian-associated ancestry cluster reportedly had fewer N-insertions than the roughly 670-donor mean. In a later analysis, TCR association rates varied by HLA locus: DRB1 most, HLA-C fewest.

Notes on this clone: Its antigen is as yet unknown.

The PCR had 60 Vbeta and 13 Jbeta primers. The protocol was immunoSEQ multiplex PCR, while the TCRdb copy is restricted to in-frame clones and leaves out a portion. The sample has hundreds of thousands of clones, approximately 80% seen once. Germline CDR1 is PRHDT and CDR2 is FYEKMQ (reference sequence). Trimming at V came to 5 bases and at J to 2 bases, leaving 10 bases not matched to a gene. This CDR3 region has 19 residues. This receptor was taken from a boy aged 2 to 9 in good health and CMV-seronegative. The specimen sequenced was PBMCs. The chain recombines TRBV13 with TRBJ2-3, with 16 bases that match TRBD2. The CDR3 here is CASSTPGLAGGPPTDTQYF. The CDR3 DNA sequence: TGTGCCAGCAGCACGCCGGGACTAGCGGGGGGGCCCCCCACAGATACGCAGTATTTT. Combining the CDR3 with reference TRBV13 and TRBJ2-3 gives the whole variable domain AAGVIQSPRHLIKEKRETATLKCYPIPRHDTVYWYQQGPGQDPQFLISFYEKMQSDKGSIPDRFSAQQFSDYHSELNMSSLELGDSALYFCASSTPGLAGGPPTDTQYFGPGTRLTVL.